The T cell receptor beta chain described here comes from a study of blood T cell repertoires in COVID-19. Background on the study: Material from acute and convalescent COVID-19 was sourced from the United States, Italy and Spain. Sample material is recorded as cDNA or gDNA derived from T cells, B-cell-depleted T cells, or PBMCs.

Study processing details: Amplification of reference gene primers provided the estimated nucleated cell counts. The assay was immunoSEQ multiplex PCR, and TCRdb's table has in-frame clones only and misses some. The V and J calls and clone size were taken over from that table, and D and trimming were inferred from the DNA. The repertoire holds around 69,000 clones, with roughly four fifths as singletons. V was trimmed by 8 bases and J by 5 bases, leaving 13 bases between them. Germline assignment: CDR1 ENHRY and CDR2 SYGVKD. The CDR3 loop spans 12 amino acids. The material sequenced was peripheral blood. The gene calls are TRBV10-3 and TRBJ2-7, with D perhaps TRBD1 (6 bases). This TCR came from a woman aged 70-85 years with acute or convalescent COVID-19. CDR3 nucleotide sequence: TGTGCCATCGGTACAGGGCTAGACGAGCAGTACTTC. This gives the protein CAIGTGLDEQYF.